This is a list of T cell receptor beta chains from one sample in a study of cytomegalovirus exposure and HLA in healthy donors. Repertoires were generated with immunoSEQ multiplex PCR, while TCRdb's copy carries only in-frame clones and drops some. Of around 60,000 clones in the sample, about 92% were seen once. The source material was PBMCs. These receptors originate from a woman aged 18-35 years in good health and CMV-seronegative. Each CDR3 is given without its conserved first and last residue. For some rows the clone size is stated as once, few or many, or as a class when expanded; others skip it.

v_call	j_call	clone_size	cdr3_aa
TRBV7-2	TRBJ1-2	-	ASSLDSYGYT
TRBV19	TRBJ2-7	-	ASTPSGLAGSSYEQY
TRBV10-3	TRBJ2-2	-	AISEGPAGGTGELF
TRBV10-1	TRBJ2-7	few	ASSPSLGGPHEQY
TRBV7-2	TRBJ2-7	-	ASSLSVEQY
TRBV4-3	TRBJ2-2	-	ASRTANTGELF
TRBV9	TRBJ2-6	-	ASSVGSSGANVLT
TRBV5-1	TRBJ1-4	-	ASSPTRVNQNEKLF
TRBV15	TRBJ2-2	-	ATSRESGSGELF
TRBV9	TRBJ2-1	-	ASSVVAGMYNEQF
TRBV28	TRBJ2-6	few	ASIGTAISGANVLT
TRBV6-5	TRBJ2-3	-	ASRPTSLGTDTQY
TRBV12-5	TRBJ2-2	-	ASGATGGRTGELF
TRBV10-3	TRBJ2-1	-	AISDSRSYNEQF
TRBV6-5	TRBJ1-2	-	ASTHYRGNYGYT
TRBV28	TRBJ1-3	-	ASSLLGGDTIY
TRBV5-1	TRBJ1-6	-	ASSLTGSPLH
TRBV10-3	TRBJ1-2	once	AITRDRNYGYT
TRBV6-1	TRBJ2-7	-	ASTREGWGSYEQY
TRBV13	TRBJ1-1	-	ASSPGQNTEAF
TRBV19	TRBJ1-2	-	ATGQGAWGYT
TRBV7-9	TRBJ1-1	once	ASSDNHHEAF